The 10 T cell receptor beta chains given below trace back to one sample, sequenced in a study of monozygotic twins with inflammatory bowel disease (dated by TCRdb to between 2018 and 2021). Library preparation employed 5' RACE. The sequencer was an Illumina HiSeq 2500. One entry per CDR3 protein sequence results from the TCRdb reprocessing of the reads, with DNA left out. The sample's table lists a count of approximately 330,000 distinct CDR3 sequences. The ten largest clones take up roughly 2% of the sample. Sequenced sample: blood. The receptors come from a human donor with ulcerative colitis or Crohn's disease, or a healthy co-twin of an affected twin (not recorded which).

The genes are TRBV11-3 and TRBJ1-2; TCRdb outputs TRBD1, but without DNA this stays unchecked. This CDR3 spans 16 amino acids. Germline V gene data show CDR1 as SGHNT and CDR2 as YENEEA. The CDR3 spells CASSYQRKGGCYGYTF.

The chain employs TRBV20-1 and TRBJ1-4; TCRdb calls TRBD1, which cannot be checked without DNA. The CDR3 spans 17 residues. CDR1 is DFQATT, CDR2 SNEGSKA, per germline (reference sequence). The CDR3 loop is CSARDRYGGSTNEKLFF.

The rearrangement joins TRBV5-1 to TRBJ2-5; the TRBD1 assignment by TCRdb is unverifiable without DNA. Germline V gene lookup returns CDR1 SGHRS and CDR2 YFSETQ. The CDR3 covers 15 residues. The CDR3 protein is CASSLEGHQQKTQYF. The full variable domain, in which reference TRBV5-1 and TRBJ2-5 provide the parts outside the CDR3, is KAGVTQTPRYLIKTRGQQVTLSCSPISGHRSVSWYQQTPGQGLQFLFEYFSETQRNKGNFPGRFSGRQFSNSRSEMNVSTLELGDSALYLCASSLEGHQQKTQYFGPGTRLLVL.

The chain combines TRBV24-1 with TRBJ2-1; TCRdb's D call of TRBD2 is untestable without DNA. This CDR3 region has 16 residues. Germline loops: CDR1 KGHDR, CDR2 SFDVKD. CDR3 region: CATSETSGRFVNEQFF.

The chain carries TRBV9 and TRBJ2-2; no DNA is available, so the TRBD1 call from TCRdb remains unchecked. CDR1 and CDR2 from the germline V gene are SGDLS and YYNGEE. The CDR3 has 14 residues. The CDR3 protein is CASSVSGVSGELFF.

The CDR3 spells CASSLGGIYGYTF. The V call is TRBV14, the J call TRBJ1-2; TCRdb outputs TRBD1, but without DNA this stays unchecked. Germline lookup yields CDR1 SGHDN and CDR2 FVKESK. The CDR3 sequence is 13 residues long. The entire variable domain, with the rest obtained from reference TRBV14 and TRBJ1-2, is as follows: EAGVTQFPSHSVIEKGQTVTLRCDPISGHDNLYWYRRVMGKEIKFLLHFVKESKQDESGMPNNRFLAERTGGTYSTLKVQPAELEDSGVYFCASSLGGIYGYTFGSGTRLTVV.

V and J are TRBV18 and TRBJ2-7; the D gene TCRdb calls, TRBD2, cannot be checked with no DNA. The CDR3 length is 16 residues. The germline V gene encodes CDR1 KGHSH and CDR2 LQKENI. This CDR3 reads CASSRTGTSGSYEQYF.

The chain combines TRBV5-1 with TRBJ1-5; TCRdb's D gene call, TRBD1, goes unchecked for lack of DNA. The CDR3 sequence is 15 residues long. Germline CDR1 SGHRS, CDR2 YFSETQ. The CDR3 region is CASSPGQGGNQPQHF.

CDR3 protein: CASSPYAGAGKTEAFF. This chain joins TRBV5-1 and TRBJ1-1; with no DNA, the TCRdb D assignment of TRBD1 cannot be verified. The germline V gene encodes CDR1 SGHRS and CDR2 YFSETQ. This CDR3 has 16 residues. Full variable domain (remainder filled in from reference TRBV5-1 and TRBJ1-1): KAGVTQTPRYLIKTRGQQVTLSCSPISGHRSVSWYQQTPGQGLQFLFEYFSETQRNKGNFPGRFSGRQFSNSRSEMNVSTLELGDSALYLCASSPYAGAGKTEAFFGQGTRLTVV.

The rearrangement joins TRBV14 to TRBJ1-1; TCRdb indicates TRBD1, and absent DNA this call remains unverified. The CDR3 contains 13 residues. Germline V gives CDR1 SGHDN, CDR2 FVKESK. The CDR3 loop reads CASSQDRAAEAFF.